These 32 T cell receptor beta chains originate from one sample sequenced in a study of cytomegalovirus exposure and HLA in healthy donors. Use of 60 Vbeta and 13 Jbeta primers characterized the PCR. The method was immunoSEQ multiplex PCR; TCRdb's version includes in-frame clones alone and lacks a portion of them. This table holds about 130,000 clones, almost 85% found once. Source material: PBMCs. The receptors shown here come from a boy aged 2 to 9 in good health and CMV-seronegative.

The gene calls are TRBV7-6 and TRBJ2-2; D gene ambiguous. CDR3 length: 14 amino acids. Trimming removed 1 base at V and 6 bases at J, with 9 bases between. Per the germline V gene, CDR1 is SGHVS and CDR2 is FNYEAQ. CDR3 DNA sequence: TGTGCCAGCAGCTTAGTTTTTGAGGCCGGGGAGCTGTTTTTT. It is translated as CASSLVFEAGELFF.

The chain links TRBV7-9 to TRBJ2-1; 9 nucleotides line up with TRBD1. CDR1 SEHNR and CDR2 FQNEAQ come from the germline V gene (reference sequence). Unmatched junction bases numbered 10, after V lost 5 bases and J lost 8 bases. The length of the CDR3 is 15 residues. DNA for the CDR3: TGTGCCAGCAGCCGACAAACAGGGGGCGGCGATGAGCAGTTCTTC. Protein: CASSRQTGGGDEQFF.

This clone was seen just once. The chain has TRBV10-3 and TRBJ1-5, with D possibly being TRBD1 (6 bases). The CDR3 length is 14 residues. The germline V gene has CDR1 ENHRY and CDR2 SYGVKD. The germline V and J ends were trimmed by 7 bases and 6 bases, with 16 bases remaining between them. For the CDR3, the DNA is TGTGCCATCAATCAAGGGGGGGGTGGTCAGCCCCAGCATTTT. It is translated as CAINQGGGGQPQHF.

The chain couples TRBV6-1 to TRBJ1-3; a possible D gene is TRBD1 (6 bases). V lost 10 bases and J 7 bases, leaving 20 bases between the germline ends. CDR1 and CDR2 (germline): MNHNS, SASEGT. The CDR3 sequence is 14 residues long. The CDR3 loop is CATTGFIGGNTIYF. The CDR3 DNA is TGTGCCACCACAGGGTTTATCGGCGGTAACACCATATATTTT.

This chain uses TRBV23-1 with TRBJ2-3; no clear D gene. TRBV23-1 is marked as an open reading frame, function uncertain. The CDR3 is 14 amino acids. The V end lost 5 bases, the J end lost 1 base, and 10 bases lay between the germline ends. The CDR3 coding sequence is TGCGCCAGCAGTGGCAGTTTGGGCACAGATACGCAGTATTTT. It translates to CASSGSLGTDTQYF.

The chain couples TRBV7-8 to TRBJ2-6, with a possible D match to TRBD2 (5 bases). The germline V gene has CDR1 SGHVS and CDR2 FQNEAQ. CDR3 length: 15 residues. The V end was cut by 10 bases, the J end by 0 bases, with 13 bases between. The CDR3 protein is CATTPEGSGANVLTF. As DNA, the CDR3 is TGTGCCACCACCCCAGAGGGCTCTGGGGCCAACGTCCTGACTTTC.

The chain combines TRBV14 with TRBJ2-3; D call uncertain. CDR1 and CDR2 (germline): SGHDN, FVKESK. Deletions cut 1 base from V and 2 bases from J, with 7 bases between. The CDR3 is 14 amino acids. Here the CDR3 DNA reads TGTGCCAGCAGCCAAGGGCCGTCCACAGATACGCAGTATTTT. Encoded protein: CASSQGPSTDTQYF.

The chain is built from TRBV6-6 and TRBJ1-1; D call uncertain. Per the germline V gene, CDR1 is MNHNY and CDR2 is SVGAGI (reference sequence). The CDR3 is 16 amino acids. Trimming cost V 0 bases and J 0 bases, with 11 bases left between them. For the CDR3, the DNA is TGTGCCAGCAGTTACTCCTTCGAGGGAGTGAACACTGAAGCTTTCTTT. Translating it yields CASSYSFEGVNTEAFF.

Only a few counts were recorded for this clone. The chain combines TRBV7-9 with TRBJ2-7; TRBD1 might be the D (6 bases). The length of the CDR3 is 13 residues. Trimming stripped 3 bases from V and 3 bases from J, with 9 bases between. Germline assignment: CDR1 SEHNR and CDR2 FQNEAQ (reference sequence). CDR3 in DNA: TGTGCCAGCAGCTTGGCAGGGGACTACGAGCAGTACTTC. Its protein product is CASSLAGDYEQYF.

The chain couples TRBV5-6 to TRBJ2-5; tentatively, D is TRBD1 (6 bases). V dropped 2 bases and J dropped 5 bases, with 19 bases sitting between them. Germline lookup yields CDR1 SGHDT and CDR2 YYEEEE. The CDR3 is made up of 16 amino acids. CDR3 region: CASSFKRTDLRETQYF. The DNA for the CDR3 is TGTGCCAGCAGCTTTAAAAGGACAGACCTCCGGGAGACCCAGTACTTC.

This clone was counted once. The gene calls are TRBV14 and TRBJ2-3; possible D gene TRBD2, 6 bases. The CDR3 is 16 amino acids. Germline V gene sequence: CDR1 SGHDN, CDR2 FVKESK. V gave up 2 bases and J gave up 3 bases, with 15 bases separating them. The CDR3, as DNA: TGTGCCAGCAGCCAATTTAGCGGAGGGGTGACAGATACGCAGTATTTT. It yields the protein CASSQFSGGVTDTQYF.

The chain's CDR3 is CASSEAGLNTGELFF. The CDR3 coding sequence is TGTGCCAGCAGTGAAGCCGGACTGAACACCGGGGAGCTGTTTTTT. The rearrangement joins TRBV2 to TRBJ2-2, with D possibly being TRBD2 (5 bases). Germline V gene sequence: CDR1 SNHLY, CDR2 FYNNEI. V was trimmed by 0 bases and J by 1 base, leaving 6 bases between them. CDR3 length: 15 amino acids.

The sample holds a few counts of this clone. This chain connects TRBV6-6 to TRBJ2-3, with TRBD1 matching over 7 bases. This CDR3 has 13 amino acids. With V trimmed by 5 bases and J by 4 bases, 3 bases remained unmatched. The germline gives CDR1 MNHNY, CDR2 SVGAGI (reference sequence). The CDR3 region is CASSQGEADTQYF. In DNA form, the CDR3 reads TGTGCCAGCAGTCAGGGGGAAGCAGATACGCAGTATTTT.

The CDR3 coding sequence is TGTGCCAGTAGTATATACGCCCCAGCGGCAGGGGGCACAGATACGCAGTATTTT. Translating it yields CASSIYAPAAGGTDTQYF. The rearrangement links TRBV19 to TRBJ2-3, with D tentatively TRBD1 (6 bases). V was cut by 2 bases and J by 1 base, with 19 bases left in between. Germline-derived CDR1 and CDR2 are LNHDA and SQIVND (reference sequence). The CDR3 covers 18 residues.

The chain couples TRBV5-6 to TRBJ1-1; D call uncertain. The length of the CDR3 is 15 residues. Trimming pared 4 bases from V and 4 bases from J, leaving 17 bases between. Per germline, CDR1 SGHDT and CDR2 YYEEEE. As DNA, the CDR3 is TGTGCCAGCAGCCCAACAACTGGGGAGGGCACTGAAGCTTTCTTT. Amino acid sequence: CASSPTTGEGTEAFF. Combining the CDR3 with reference TRBV5-6 and TRBJ1-1 gives the whole variable domain DAGVTQSPTHLIKTRGQQVTLRCSPKSGHDTVSWYQQALGQGPQFIFQYYEEEERQRGNFPDRFSGHQFPNYSSELNVNALLLGDSALYLCASSPTTGEGTEAFFGQGTRLTVV.

This chain uses TRBV5-6 with TRBJ2-3; 9 bases map to TRBD2. Losses at the gene ends were 1 base for V and 2 bases for J; bases not matched to a gene: 5. The CDR3 contains 16 residues. CDR1 is SGHDT and CDR2 is YYEEEE in the germline V gene. The CDR3 sequence: CASSLTLAGLTDTQYF. The CDR3 region has the DNA TGTGCCAGCAGCTTGACACTAGCGGGCCTCACAGATACGCAGTATTTT. The full variable domain, rest sourced from reference TRBV5-6 and TRBJ2-3, is DAGVTQSPTHLIKTRGQQVTLRCSPKSGHDTVSWYQQALGQGPQFIFQYYEEEERQRGNFPDRFSGHQFPNYSSELNVNALLLGDSALYLCASSLTLAGLTDTQYFGPGTRLTVL.

J is TRBJ2-1 and V is TRBV27; D might be TRBD2 (6 bases). CDR3 length equals 17 residues. V was clipped by 3 bases and J by 8 bases, with 23 bases between them. Germline CDR1 MNHEY, CDR2 SMNVEV (reference sequence). Here the CDR3 DNA reads TGTGCCAGCAGTTTCCCGGAGGGCGCGGCGTCGGTCGATGAGCAGTTCTTC. It yields the protein CASSFPEGAASVDEQFF.

J is TRBJ1-1 and V is TRBV9; no definite D call. This CDR3 is 16 amino acids long. Trimming took off 0 bases at V and 11 bases at J, with 23 bases between the two ends. CDR1 and CDR2 from the germline V gene are SGDLS and YYNGEE. CDR3 nucleotides: TGTGCCAGCAGCGTAGATTTCCGGACTGCCGCGAACACGGCTTTCTTT. Translated, it gives CASSVDFRTAANTAFF.

Here the CDR3 reads CASSTLQGTIYF. Here the CDR3 DNA reads TGTGCCAGCAGTACCTTACAGGGCACCATATATTTT. The gene calls are TRBV27 and TRBJ1-3; perhaps TRBD1 as D (6 bases). Between the trimmed V and J ends, which lost 5 bases and 9 bases, there was a span of 11 bases. This CDR3 contains 12 residues. The V gene's germline CDR1 is MNHEY and CDR2 SMNVEV (reference sequence).

Comments on this clone: One junction end does not reproduce the germline sequence, and a read error may be involved. The chain combines TRBV7-9 with TRBJ1-1; TRBD1 agrees at 7 bases. From germline, CDR1 is SEHNR and CDR2 FQNEAQ (reference sequence). The CDR3 totals 12 residues. The CDR3 DNA reads as TGTTCCAGCAGCCAGGGGGAGTCTGAAGCTTTCTTT. Protein product: CSSSQGESEAFF.

The chain combines TRBV7-9 with TRBJ1-6; TRBD1 aligns across 8 bases. V lost 4 bases, J lost 6 bases, and 5 bases stayed unmatched. Germline V gene sequence: CDR1 SEHNR, CDR2 FQNEAQ (reference sequence). The CDR3 runs 15 residues. CDR3 nucleotides: TGTGCCAGCAGCTCCGGACAGGGTGGTAATTCACCCCTCCACTTT. Translation gives CASSSGQGGNSPLHF.

The chain has TRBV5-4 and TRBJ2-7; possible D gene TRBD2, 6 bases. Germline V gene lookup returns CDR1 SGHNT and CDR2 YYREEE (reference sequence). Trimming took 3 bases from V and 4 from J, leaving 17 bases between them. CDR3 length equals 15 residues. CDR3 in amino acids: CASSSSSEGWYEQYF. Here the CDR3 DNA reads TGTGCCAGCAGCTCGTCTAGCGAAGGCTGGTACGAGCAGTACTTC. Supplemented by reference TRBV5-4 and TRBJ2-7, the full variable domain reads ETGVTQSPTHLIKTRGQQVTLRCSSQSGHNTVSWYQQALGQGPQFIFQYYREEENGRGNFPPRFSGLQFPNYSSELNVNALELDDSALYLCASSSSSEGWYEQYFGPGTRLTVT.

This chain connects TRBV2 to TRBJ1-2; the D is unclear. Germline-derived CDR1 and CDR2 are SNHLY and FYNNEI. Trimming removed 6 bases at V and 7 bases at J, with 18 bases between. This CDR3 spans 14 amino acids. The CDR3 sequence: CASRAGGGVVGYTF. CDR3 nucleotides: TGTGCCAGCAGGGCAGGTGGCGGGGTTGTTGGCTACACCTTC.

The CDR3 reads CAWSPTGNQPQHF. As DNA, the CDR3 is TGTGCCTGGAGTCCGACAGGCAATCAGCCCCAGCATTTT. The rearrangement joins TRBV30 to TRBJ1-5; D might be TRBD1 (5 bases). V shed 2 bases and J shed 2 bases, with 7 bases lying between them. The CDR3 has 13 amino acids. Germline V gives CDR1 GTSNPN, CDR2 SVGIG (reference sequence).

The genes are TRBV7-3 and TRBJ2-1, with D uncertain. CDR1 is SGHTA, CDR2 FQGTGA, per germline. This CDR3 contains 12 residues. V was clipped by 2 bases and J by 7 bases, with 6 bases between them. In DNA, the CDR3 is TGTGCCAGCAGCTTATCGGTTAATGAGCAGTTCTTC. Its protein product is CASSLSVNEQFF.

This clone has just a few counts. This chain joins TRBV4-2 and TRBJ1-1; 8 positions agree with TRBD1. The CDR3 has 15 residues. Germline loops: CDR1 LGHNA, CDR2 YNFKEQ. J was trimmed by 0 bases and V by 5 bases; bases with no gene match: 5. Written as DNA, the CDR3 is TGTGCCAGCAGCTCTCGACAGGGGATGAACACTGAAGCTTTCTTT. Translated, it gives CASSSRQGMNTEAFF.

The rearrangement links TRBV2 to TRBJ1-2; 8 bases agree with TRBD1. V was clipped by 3 bases and J by 5 bases; unmatched bases: 2. The CDR3 is made up of 13 amino acids. Germline V gene data show CDR1 as SNHLY and CDR2 as FYNNEI. The CDR3 sequence is CASSDQGAYGYTF. In nucleotides, the CDR3 is TGTGCCAGCAGTGACCAGGGGGCTTATGGCTACACCTTC.

The J gene is TRBJ1-6, the V gene TRBV30; TRBD1 might be the D (6 bases). Per the germline V gene, CDR1 is GTSNPN and CDR2 is SVGIG (reference sequence). This CDR3 spans 13 amino acids. Deletions cut 2 bases from V and 10 bases from J, with 12 bases between. The CDR3 DNA sequence: TGTGCCTGGAGTAATTTTGGGGGCTCACCCCTCCACTTT. It yields the protein CAWSNFGGSPLHF.

This clone has a handful of counts. The rearrangement joins TRBV7-8 to TRBJ1-5; TRBD1 matches at 9 bases. In germline, CDR1 is SGHVS, CDR2 FQNEAQ. V gave up 3 bases and J gave up 3 bases; unmatched junction bases: 3. The CDR3 contains 15 residues. The CDR3 region is CASSFGQGNNQPQHF. As DNA, the CDR3 is TGTGCCAGCAGCTTTGGACAGGGGAACAATCAGCCCCAGCATTTT.

The CDR3 DNA follows: TGTGCCAGCAGTTTCCGCGGACAGCAGCCCCAGCATTTT. As protein: CASSFRGQQPQHF. V is TRBV28 and J is TRBJ1-5; D is possibly TRBD1 (6 bases). V was cut by 3 bases and J by 7 bases, with 10 bases left in between. This CDR3 is built from 13 residues. Germline CDR1 reads MDHEN; CDR2 reads SYDVKM.

The V call is TRBV5-6, the J call TRBJ1-4, with D perhaps TRBD1 (6 bases). The CDR3 spans 15 residues. CDR1 SGHDT and CDR2 YYEEEE come from the germline V gene. Trimming stripped 4 bases from V and 7 bases from J, with 17 bases between. Written as DNA, the CDR3 is TGTGCCAGCAGCCTGGGGGGCCAGTCGGCTGAAAAACTGTTTTTT. The encoded protein is CASSLGGQSAEKLFF.

V usage is TRBV5-1 and J usage is TRBJ2-3; D ambiguous. Germline CDR1 is SGHRS and CDR2 is YFSETQ. The CDR3 totals 15 residues. V was shortened by 4 bases and J by 0 bases, with 12 bases between the two germline ends. CDR3 DNA sequence: TGCGCCAGCAGCCAACTACTATTTAGCACAGATACGCAGTATTTT. The encoded protein is CASSQLLFSTDTQYF.